A single sample is the source of the 14 T cell receptor beta chains below, sequenced in a study of shared clonotypes between healthy human individuals. TCRdb keeps only in-frame clones here, not all; method: immunoSEQ multiplex PCR. Of some 2.1 million clones in the sample, roughly 94% were seen once. The material sequenced was naive CD4+ T cells sorted from blood. Subset given: CD45RA+ positively selected. These receptor sequences come from a man younger than 30 in good health.

The genes are TRBV9 and TRBJ2-7; perhaps TRBD1 as D (6 bases). CDR1 and CDR2 from the germline V gene are SGDLS and YYNGEE. This CDR3 contains 16 residues. V was cut by 0 bases and J by 1 base, with 14 bases left in between. Here the CDR3 reads CASSVGGGRVSYEQYF. In DNA, the CDR3 is TGTGCCAGCAGCGTAGGAGGGGGTAGAGTGTCCTACGAGCAGTACTTC.

The rearrangement joins TRBV7-9 to TRBJ1-1; maybe TRBD1 (5 bases). The CDR3 extends over 14 amino acids. V was trimmed by 5 bases and J by 6 bases, leaving 16 bases between them. Germline V gene sequence: CDR1 SEHNR, CDR2 FQNEAQ (reference sequence). This chain's CDR3 is CASSIATEHSEAFF. DNA of the CDR3: TGTGCCAGCAGCATCGCGACAGAACATTCTGAAGCTTTCTTT.

This chain uses TRBV28 with TRBJ1-5; D not resolved. The CDR3 sequence is 14 residues long. Germline V CDR1 and CDR2: MDHEN, SYDVKM. V was pared by 2 bases and J by 3 bases, with 8 bases between. CDR3 in DNA: TGTGCCAGCAGTTTAATTGAGGCCAATCAGCCCCAGCATTTT. Translating gives CASSLIEANQPQHF.

Comments on this clone: Other DNA sequences in this sample translate to the same CDR3. V is TRBV19 and J is TRBJ1-1; 8 bases are shared with TRBD1. The germline V gene has CDR1 LNHDA and CDR2 SQIVND (reference sequence). The trim removed 1 base at V and 6 bases at J, leaving 1 base unmatched. There are 13 residues in the CDR3. CDR3 in DNA: TGTGCCAGTAGTATAGGGACAGGGCCTGAAGCTTTCTTT. Residues: CASSIGTGPEAFF.

The V and J genes are TRBV7-2 and TRBJ1-5; weak D call: TRBD1 (6 bases). Germline loops: CDR1 SGHTA, CDR2 FQGNSA. The CDR3 totals 16 residues. Trimming removed 0 bases from V and 0 bases from J, with 9 bases in between. The CDR3, as DNA: TGTGCCAGCAGCTTAGCGCGGGGGCGTAGCAATCAGCCCCAGCATTTT. Its translation: CASSLARGRSNQPQHF. Together with reference TRBV7-2 and TRBJ1-5, the CDR3 gives the full variable domain: GAGVSQSPSNKVTEKGKDVELRCDPISGHTALYWYRQSLGQGLEFLIYFQGNSAPDKSGLPSDRFSAERTGGSVSTLTIQRTQQEDSAVYLCASSLARGRSNQPQHFGDGTRLSIL.

The CDR3 DNA reads TGTGCCAGCAGCCTCTATGGGGGGCTCGAGCAGTACTTC. It translates to CASSLYGGLEQYF. This rearrangement joins TRBV7-9 to TRBJ2-7; D may be TRBD1 or TRBD2 (6 bases each). This CDR3 contains 13 residues. V was shortened by 5 bases and J by 6 bases, with 14 bases between the two germline ends. Per germline, CDR1 SEHNR and CDR2 FQNEAQ (reference sequence).

This chain joins TRBV2 and TRBJ2-2; TRBD2 matches 14 bases. V was pared by 6 bases and J by 4 bases, with 7 bases of the junction left unmatched. Germline lookup yields CDR1 SNHLY and CDR2 FYNNEI. The CDR3 contains 17 residues. The CDR3 sequence is CASRPGTSGRGTGELFF. Written as DNA, the CDR3 is TGTGCCAGCAGGCCCGGGACTAGCGGGAGAGGCACCGGGGAGCTGTTTTTT.

The chain employs TRBV4-1 and TRBJ2-3; D ambiguous. The CDR3 runs 15 residues. Germline V CDR1 and CDR2: MGHRA, YSYEKL. V was trimmed by 1 base and J by 3 bases, leaving 11 bases between them. CDR3 loop: CASSQAETRTDTQYF. The DNA of the CDR3 is TGCGCCAGCAGCCAAGCGGAGACACGGACAGATACGCAGTATTTT.

The rearrangement uses TRBV6-1 and TRBJ1-1, with 9 bases aligning to TRBD1. This CDR3 spans 15 amino acids. V shed 7 bases and J 1 base; nucleotides not matched to a gene: 7. Germline CDR1 is MNHNS and CDR2 is SASEGT. The CDR3 nucleotides read TGTGCCAGCAATCGGGACAGGGCCAAGAACACTGAAGCTTTCTTT. The encoded protein is CASNRDRAKNTEAFF.

The chain combines TRBV5-4 with TRBJ2-5; weak D call: TRBD2 (6 bases). Germline V gene sequence: CDR1 SGHNT, CDR2 YYREEE (reference sequence). The V end was cut by 2 bases, the J end by 5 bases, with 13 bases between. The CDR3 has 14 residues. CDR3 loop: CASSLRGREETQYF. CDR3 nucleotide sequence: TGTGCCAGCAGCTTAAGAGGTCGGGAGGAGACCCAGTACTTC.

The chain joins TRBV20-1 to TRBJ1-1; D is ambiguous. There are 11 residues in the CDR3. Germline CDR1 reads DFQATT; CDR2 reads SNEGSKA (reference sequence). With 6 bases removed from V and 10 bases from J, the gap between germline ends came to 15 bases. Written as DNA, the CDR3 is TGCAGTGCCTATACCCGGGTAGGAGCTTTCTTT. It specifies CSAYTRVGAFF.

V usage is TRBV10-1 and J usage is TRBJ2-7, with D perhaps TRBD2 (6 bases). The length of the CDR3 is 16 residues. The germline V gene has CDR1 WNHNN and CDR2 SYGVQD (reference sequence). Between the trimmed V and J ends, which lost 6 bases and 2 bases, there was a span of 20 bases. The CDR3 DNA reads as TGCGCCAGCAGGGGAAATGGCCCTAGCGAGACCTACGAGCAGTACTTC. Protein product: CASRGNGPSETYEQYF.

This chain links TRBV6-5 with TRBJ1-4; D unclear. V shed 5 bases and J shed 0 bases, with 10 bases lying between them. The CDR3 has 15 amino acids. Germline V gene sequence: CDR1 MNHEY, CDR2 SVGAGI. This CDR3 reads CASSPRLATNEKLFF. The CDR3 DNA reads TGTGCCAGCAGTCCGAGGTTGGCAACTAATGAAAAACTGTTTTTT.

This chain uses TRBV30 with TRBJ1-2; D ambiguous. The V gene's germline CDR1 is GTSNPN and CDR2 SVGIG (reference sequence). This CDR3 has 15 residues. V lost 6 bases to trimming and J lost 0 bases, with 17 bases between them. CDR3: CACNAEHATNYGYTF. CDR3 nucleotides: TGTGCCTGTAACGCCGAGCATGCCACTAACTATGGCTACACCTTC.